Below, 19 T cell receptor beta chains from the same sample are listed, as sequenced in a study of blood T cell repertoires in COVID-19. Sequenced by immunoSEQ multiplex PCR; TCRdb stores in-frame clones only, minus some. Seen here are 95,000 to 110,000 clones, roughly 80% observed once, and the top ten hold around 4.2%. The sequencing input was peripheral blood. These receptors were obtained from a human donor in a cohort sampled during active COVID-19.

The V and J genes are TRBV11-2 and TRBJ2-3; D is undetermined. V was clipped by 0 bases and J by 0 bases, with 7 bases between them. Germline CDR1 is SGHAT and CDR2 is FQNNGV. The CDR3 is made up of 15 amino acids. CDR3 region: CASSLDPTSTDTQYF. DNA for the CDR3: TGTGCCAGCAGCTTAGATCCCACTAGCACAGATACGCAGTATTTT.

This clone was seen a single time. The V call is TRBV9, the J call TRBJ2-7; TRBD2 aligns across 11 bases. After removal of 3 bases from V and 7 bases from J, the junction contained 6 bases not matched to a gene. The germline CDR1 and CDR2 sequences are SGDLS and YYNGEE. The CDR3 is 14 amino acids. CDR3: CASSATSGSGEQYF. CDR3 sequence (DNA): TGTGCCAGCAGCGCAACTAGCGGGAGTGGGGAGCAGTACTTC.

This clone was found once. The genes are TRBV28 and TRBJ1-1, with D perhaps TRBD1 (5 bases). Germline-derived CDR1 and CDR2 are MDHEN and SYDVKM. The V end lost 6 bases, the J end lost 0 bases, and 14 bases lay between the germline ends. The CDR3 sequence is 15 residues long. The CDR3 is CASSPVPGVNTEAFF. The CDR3 coding sequence is TGTGCCAGCAGCCCCGTCCCGGGGGTGAACACTGAAGCTTTCTTT.

V and J are TRBV18 and TRBJ2-7; D is unresolved. V was trimmed by 3 bases and J by 6 bases, leaving 12 bases between them. The CDR3 totals 13 residues. CDR1 and CDR2 (germline): KGHSH, LQKENI. The CDR3 region has the DNA TGTGCCAGCTCACCTTTACCACAGAGCGAGCAGTACGTC. Translated: CASSPLPQSEQYV.

The V and J genes are TRBV7-3 and TRBJ2-5; 8 bases line up with TRBD2. The CDR3 is 15 residues long. The ends lost 1 base at V and 5 bases at J; junction bases unmatched: 6. Germline CDR1 and CDR2: SGHTA and FQGTGA. CDR3: CASSLKKREKETQYF. Written as DNA, the CDR3 is TGTGCCAGCAGCTTAAAAAAGCGGGAGAAGGAGACCCAGTACTTC.

The chain couples TRBV11-2 to TRBJ1-5; D remains unclear. The germline V gene encodes CDR1 SGHAT and CDR2 FQNNGV. V lost 5 bases and J lost 5, with 16 bases in between. The CDR3 sequence is 15 residues long. The CDR3 nucleotides are TGTGCCAGCAGCCCAGAGGCTGGGTTCCATCAGCCCCAGCATTTT. Residues: CASSPEAGFHQPQHF.

The chain combines TRBV5-5 with TRBJ1-2, with D uncertain. The V gene lost 0 bases and the J gene lost 4 bases, with 7 bases spanning the gap. CDR3 size: 13 residues. The germline gives CDR1 SGHKS, CDR2 YYEKEE (reference sequence). The chain's CDR3 is CASSLGGSYGYTF. CDR3 in DNA: TGTGCCAGCAGCTTGGGAGGGAGCTATGGCTACACCTTC. The full variable domain, rest sourced from reference TRBV5-5 and TRBJ1-2, is DAGVTQSPTHLIKTRGQQVTLRCSPISGHKSVSWYQQVLGQGPQFIFQYYEKEERGRGNFPDRFSARQFPNYSSELNVNALLLGDSALYLCASSLGGSYGYTFGSGTRLTVV.

The chain is built from TRBV6-5 and TRBJ1-2; TRBD1 is a possible D gene (6 bases). This CDR3 is 13 amino acids long. V gave up 6 bases and J gave up 6 bases, with 14 bases separating them. Germline assignment: CDR1 MNHEY and CDR2 SVGAGI. The CDR3 sequence is CASRPGGADGYTF. CDR3 DNA: TGTGCCAGCAGGCCGGGGGGGGCGGATGGCTACACCTTC.

There are a few counts of this clone. The V and J genes are TRBV5-4 and TRBJ1-2; TRBD1 agrees at 7 bases. The V segment lost 4 bases and the J segment 0 bases; nucleotides outside the gene matches: 3. CDR1 and CDR2 (germline): SGHNT, YYREEE (reference sequence). The CDR3 contains 14 residues. CDR3 loop: CASSAGTANYGYTF. CDR3 nucleotide sequence: TGTGCCAGCAGCGCCGGGACAGCTAACTATGGCTACACCTTC.

The chain joins TRBV28 to TRBJ1-5; perhaps TRBD1 as D (6 bases). Trimming stripped 1 base from V and 1 base from J, with 11 bases between. Germline lookup yields CDR1 MDHEN and CDR2 SYDVKM. This CDR3 comprises 16 residues. CDR3 region: CASSLSGTSSNQPQHF. The CDR3 DNA sequence: TGTGCCAGCAGTTTATCCGGGACATCGAGCAATCAGCCCCAGCATTTT.

The chain couples TRBV5-4 to TRBJ2-5; 14 positions agree with TRBD2. Per germline, CDR1 SGHNT and CDR2 YYREEE (reference sequence). Trimming removed 3 bases from V and 5 bases from J; junction bases left unmatched: 6. The CDR3 spans 16 residues. CDR3 coding DNA: TGTGCCAGCAGCTCGGGACTAGCGGGAGTAGGCGAGACCCAGTACTTC. Translating it yields CASSSGLAGVGETQYF.

This clone was detected a few times. Other DNA sequences in this specimen translate into the identical CDR3. The rearrangement links TRBV5-6 to TRBJ1-5; 10 bases line up with TRBD1. Trimming took 0 bases from V and 4 from J; bases not matched to a gene: 1. From germline, CDR1 is SGHDT and CDR2 YYEEEE. The CDR3 covers 15 residues. In DNA, the CDR3 is TGTGCCAGCAGCTTGGGACAGGGGGCTAATCAGCCCCAGCATTTT. This translates into CASSLGQGANQPQHF.

The chain joins TRBV27 to TRBJ1-2, with D hard to call. CDR1 is MNHEY and CDR2 is SMNVEV in the germline V gene (reference sequence). Trimming removed 4 bases from V and 8 bases from J, with 8 bases in between. The CDR3 runs 11 residues. CDR3 region: CASSYAGGYTF. In DNA form, the CDR3 reads TGTGCCAGCAGTTACGCAGGAGGCTACACCTTC.

This sequence joins TRBV7-2 and TRBJ2-2, with 9 positions matching TRBD1. This CDR3 is 13 amino acids long. Germline V gene data show CDR1 as SGHTA and CDR2 as FQGNSA. V was clipped by 4 bases and J by 6 bases; unmatched bases: 0. This CDR3 is CASSYRGPGELFF. The CDR3 region has the DNA TGTGCCAGCAGCTACAGGGGGCCCGGGGAGCTGTTTTTT.

CDR3 DNA sequence: TGTGCCAGCAGCTTCGACGGGTTAGGTGCTGAAGCTTTCTTT. Its translation: CASSFDGLGAEAFF. The rearrangement uses TRBV7-6 and TRBJ1-1, with D unresolved. The germline V and J ends were trimmed by 3 bases and 6 bases, with 14 bases remaining between them. The CDR3 is 14 amino acids. Per the germline V gene, CDR1 is SGHVS and CDR2 is FNYEAQ. The full variable domain, with the rest looked up from reference TRBV7-6 and TRBJ1-1, is GAGVSQSPRYKVTKRGQDVALRCDPISGHVSLYWYRQALGQGPEFLTYFNYEAQQDKSGLPNDRFSAERPEGSISTLTIQRTEQRDSAMYRCASSFDGLGAEAFFGQGTRLTVV.

V gene TRBV5-1 combines with J gene TRBJ2-7; D perhaps matches TRBD2 (6 bases). The germline V gene encodes CDR1 SGHRS and CDR2 YFSETQ. V lost 3 bases, J lost 3 bases, and 10 bases lay in between. The CDR3 covers 13 residues. The CDR3: CASSSVGGYEQYF. The CDR3 DNA is TGCGCCAGCAGCTCGGTCGGGGGCTACGAGCAGTACTTC. The whole variable domain, remainder taken from reference TRBV5-1 and TRBJ2-7, is KAGVTQTPRYLIKTRGQQVTLSCSPISGHRSVSWYQQTPGQGLQFLFEYFSETQRNKGNFPGRFSGRQFSNSRSEMNVSTLELGDSALYLCASSSVGGYEQYFGPGTRLTVT.

The chain links TRBV7-2 to TRBJ2-3; D might be TRBD1 (6 bases). This CDR3 comprises 14 residues. Germline values: CDR1 SGHTA, CDR2 FQGNSA. Trimming took 5 bases from V and 2 from J, leaving 11 bases between them. CDR3 loop: CASSPRQATDTQYF. CDR3 in DNA: TGTGCCAGCAGCCCGAGACAGGCCACAGATACGCAGTATTTT.

DNA for the CDR3: TGTGCCAGCAGTTCGGGACAGGGTGGAAACACCATATATTTT. It translates to CASSSGQGGNTIYF. The chain employs TRBV7-2 and TRBJ1-3; 9 bases are shared with TRBD1. This CDR3 is built from 14 residues. Losses at the gene ends were 6 bases for V and 3 bases for J; bases not matched to a gene: 3. CDR1 is SGHTA, CDR2 FQGNSA, per germline.

The rearrangement links TRBV9 to TRBJ2-1, with D perhaps TRBD2 (5 bases). This CDR3 is 16 amino acids long. V was pared by 4 bases and J by 4 bases, with 18 bases between. CDR1 is SGDLS, CDR2 YYNGEE, per germline. This chain's CDR3 is CASSPTTGSRYNEQFF. The CDR3, as DNA: TGTGCCAGCAGCCCCACAACGGGGAGTCGATACAATGAGCAGTTCTTC.